Presented here are 23 T cell receptor beta chains from one specimen sequenced in a study of regulatory T cells in long-lasting Graves disease. Time point specified: newly diagnosed GD, antithyroid drugs for less than 3 months. Construction of the TCR library relied on RNA isolated from PBMCs. Arm-PCR of CDR3 regions and iRepertoire HTBI primers were the basis on which TCR beta libraries were built. In TCRdb, the multiplex PCR reads were re-called with MiXCR into one record per CDR3 protein. The repertoire holds about 350,000 distinct CDR3 sequences, roughly a sixth seen once, with roughly 30% in the top ten. These data also featured in a second study, about T cells in Graves' hyperthyroidism and ophthalmopathy.

This specimen consisted of peripheral blood mononuclear cells (PBMCs), obtained at new diagnosis, from a patient treated with antithyroid drugs. These receptors originate from a man aged 35-49 years with Graves disease.

About this clonotype itself: At one end the junction does not follow the germline gene, possibly because of a read error. The chain has TRBV9 and TRBJ2-2; a weak D match, TRBD1 (6 bases). Germline V gene lookup returns CDR1 SGDLS and CDR2 YYNGEE. CDR3 size: 15 residues. CDR3 in DNA: TGTGCCAGCAGCGCCGGACAGTTAGACACCGGGGAGCTGCTTTTT. It translates to CASSAGQLDTGELLF.

This clonotype was seen only a few times. The final CDR3 position lacks the conserved phenylalanine or tryptophan, pointing to a likely read error. CDR3 nucleotide sequence: TGCAGTGCTAGAGAAACAGCCCAAGAGACCCAGTACCTC. This gives the protein CSARETAQETQYL. The V and J genes are TRBV20-1 and TRBJ2-5; D gene uncertain. Germline V gives CDR1 DFQATT, CDR2 SNEGSKA (reference sequence). Trimming left V 0 bases short and J 1 base short, with 6 bases between. This CDR3 region has 13 residues.

This clonotype was seen repeatedly, ten times or more. The rearrangement links TRBV28 to TRBJ1-1, with D possibly being TRBD1 (5 bases). CDR3 length: 14 residues. V gave up 6 bases and J gave up 6 bases, with 17 bases separating them. In germline, CDR1 is MDHEN, CDR2 SYDVKM. CDR3: CASSTGARASEAFF. The CDR3 DNA follows: TGTGCCAGCAGCACCGGGGCCCGGGCCTCTGAAGCTTTCTTT.

This clonotype was counted at least ten times. The chain carries TRBV6-4 and TRBJ1-6; D perhaps matches TRBD1 (5 bases). Germline-derived CDR1 and CDR2 are MRHNA and SNTAGT. The CDR3 has 14 residues. Trimming removed 6 bases at V and 5 bases at J, with 11 bases between. The CDR3 here is CASRKDTNNSPLHF. The CDR3 bases are TGTGCCAGCAGGAAGGACACTAATAATTCACCCCTCCACTTT.

This clonotype was recorded only once. This chain links TRBV11-2 with TRBJ2-3; D is perhaps TRBD1 or TRBD2 (5 bases each). The CDR3 sequence is 16 residues long. The V and J ends lost 1 base and 6 bases respectively, with 17 bases between them. Germline CDR1 is SGHAT and CDR2 is FQNNGV. This chain's CDR3 is CASSLGAGRDYDTQYF. Written as DNA, the CDR3 is TGTGCCAGCAGCTTAGGGGCGGGCAGGGATTACGATACGCAGTATTTT.

This clonotype was recorded a few times. The chain has TRBV28 and TRBJ2-7; D gene uncertain. V was clipped by 4 bases and J by 0 bases, with 16 bases between them. The CDR3 covers 16 residues. Germline CDR1 is MDHEN and CDR2 is SYDVKM. The CDR3 nucleotides read TGTGCCAGCAGTTCCCCCAGCACGACCTACTCCTACGAGCAGTACTTC. Amino acid sequence: CASSSPSTTYSYEQYF. Full variable domain (outside the CDR3, taken from reference TRBV28 and TRBJ2-7): DVKVTQSSRYLVKRTGEKVFLECVQDMDHENMFWYRQDPGLGLRLIYFSYDVKMKEKGDIPEGYSVSREKKERFSLILESASTNQTSMYLCASSSPSTTYSYEQYFGPGTRLTVT.

This clonotype has ten or more counts. CDR3 nucleotide sequence: TGTGCCAGCAGATCTGGCCAACCGGGCGGCACCCAGTACTTC. Its protein is CASRSGQPGGTQYF. The chain joins TRBV7-2 to TRBJ2-5; D uncertain. Looked up from germline, CDR1 is SGHTA and CDR2 is FQGNSA. This CDR3 contains 14 residues. The V end was cut by 6 bases, the J end by 8 bases, with 19 bases between.

Only a few counts were recorded for this clonotype. The chain employs TRBV13 and TRBJ1-1; the D is unclear. The CDR3 loop spans 13 amino acids. Germline CDR1 and CDR2: PRHDT and FYEKMQ (reference sequence). Trimming cost V 5 bases and J 3 bases, with 10 bases left between them. CDR3 DNA: TGTGCCAGCAGCCCCTACCGGGACACTGAAGCTTTCTTT. It is translated as CASSPYRDTEAFF.

The chain combines TRBV28 with TRBJ2-4, with D tentatively TRBD1 (5 bases). The CDR3 length is 13 residues. The germline gives CDR1 MDHEN, CDR2 SYDVKM. The ends were cut back, 9 bases at V and 6 bases at J, with 15 bases in the middle. The CDR3 is CASNGQGRNIQYF. The CDR3 nucleotides are TGTGCCAGTAACGGGCAGGGCCGAAACATTCAGTACTTC.

This clonotype was seen many times. This chain uses TRBV28 with TRBJ1-5, with D uncertain. Germline CDR1 and CDR2: MDHEN and SYDVKM. The germline V and J ends were trimmed by 2 bases and 5 bases, with 4 bases remaining between them. The CDR3 is made up of 12 amino acids. The CDR3 DNA is TGTGCCAGCAGTTTAAGGGATCAGCCCCAGCATTTT. Its protein is CASSLRDQPQHF.

This clonotype was counted many times. The chain uses TRBV30 and TRBJ1-5; no clear D. The CDR3 consists of 13 residues. The V gene's germline CDR1 is GTSNPN and CDR2 SVGIG (reference sequence). V lost 3 bases to trimming and J lost 6 bases, with 12 bases between them. The CDR3 here is CAWSQTKVQPQHF. CDR3 sequence (DNA): TGTGCCTGGAGCCAAACAAAGGTTCAGCCCCAGCATTTT.

This clonotype was picked up many times. This sequence joins TRBV13 and TRBJ2-7, with D tentatively TRBD1 (5 bases). The CDR3 runs to 14 residues. Germline assignment: CDR1 PRHDT and CDR2 FYEKMQ (reference sequence). Trimming took 0 bases from V and 2 from J, leaving 8 bases between them. CDR3 coding DNA: TGTGCCAGCAGCTTAGGGTCCAGGGCCTACGAGCAGTACTTC. Its protein product is CASSLGSRAYEQYF.

This clonotype was counted ten times or more. J is TRBJ2-7 and V is TRBV2; D ambiguous. Germline CDR1 SNHLY, CDR2 FYNNEI. V was cut by 3 bases and J by 3 bases, with 9 bases left in between. The CDR3 is 13 residues long. The CDR3 bases are TGTGCCAGCAGTGATCTGGGGTACTACGAGCAGTACTTC. This codes for CASSDLGYYEQYF.

The chain couples TRBV18 to TRBJ2-7; possible D gene TRBD1, 6 bases. Trimming left V 6 bases short and J 0 bases short, with 12 bases between. The CDR3 runs to 14 residues. Germline V lookup: CDR1 KGHSH, CDR2 LQKENI. CDR3 nucleotide sequence: TGTGCCAGCTCGGGCTGGGACAACTCCTACGAGCAGTACTTC. Translated: CASSGWDNSYEQYF.

This clonotype was seen a few times. The chain uses TRBV20-1 and TRBJ2-2; perhaps TRBD1 as D (6 bases). The germline V and J ends were trimmed by 6 bases and 4 bases, with 15 bases remaining between them. This CDR3 has 14 residues. The germline CDR1 and CDR2 sequences are DFQATT and SNEGSKA (reference sequence). CDR3 region: CSAHGQGSTGELFF. As DNA, the CDR3 is TGCAGTGCACATGGCCAGGGGAGCACCGGGGAGCTGTTTTTT.

A few counts support this clonotype. The V call is TRBV20-1, the J call TRBJ1-2; D perhaps matches TRBD1 (5 bases). CDR1 and CDR2 (germline): DFQATT, SNEGSKA (reference sequence). Trimming left V 1 base short and J 3 bases short, with 12 bases between. This CDR3 has 14 residues. The CDR3 loop is CSARVWGGDYGYTF. The DNA for the CDR3 is TGCAGTGCTAGAGTGTGGGGGGGGGACTATGGCTACACCTTC.

J is TRBJ1-5 and V is TRBV7-9; no clear D. V gave up 1 base and J gave up 9 bases, with 10 bases separating them. The CDR3 covers 13 residues. Germline loops: CDR1 SEHNR, CDR2 FQNEAQ (reference sequence). CDR3 loop: CASSLEGYLPQHF. The CDR3 DNA sequence: TGTGCCAGCAGCTTAGAGGGCTATCTGCCCCAGCATTTT.

This clonotype was picked up many times. The chain employs TRBV20-1 and TRBJ2-5, with no clear D. This CDR3 comprises 13 residues. Germline V CDR1 and CDR2: DFQATT, SNEGSKA (reference sequence). Trimming stripped 1 base from V and 6 bases from J, with 12 bases between. CDR3 sequence reads: CSARAPTGKTQYF. CDR3 coding DNA: TGCAGTGCTAGAGCACCCACCGGAAAGACCCAGTACTTC.

V and J are TRBV4-2 and TRBJ1-4; D not certain. Germline values: CDR1 LGHNA, CDR2 YNFKEQ. The CDR3 is made up of 16 amino acids. V shed 4 bases and J shed 1 base, with 13 bases lying between them. The CDR3, as DNA: TGTGCCAGCAGCCCGGCGAGGGAGGGAACTAATGAAAAACTGTTTTTT. Its protein is CASSPAREGTNEKLFF.

This chain connects TRBV5-6 to TRBJ2-7; no clear D gene. Germline V CDR1 and CDR2: SGHDT, YYEEEE. V was shortened by 0 bases and J by 7 bases, with 17 bases between the two germline ends. The length of the CDR3 is 15 residues. CDR3 DNA sequence: TGTGCCAGCAGCTTGGTAGTCGGTTCGGGTAATGAGCAGTACTTC. Translation: CASSLVVGSGNEQYF.

The rearrangement links TRBV6-1 to TRBJ1-1; D not certain. This CDR3 is 14 amino acids long. The V and J ends lost 4 bases and 0 bases respectively, with 9 bases between them. Per germline, CDR1 MNHNS and CDR2 SASEGT. CDR3 sequence reads: CASSGQPMNTEAFF. CDR3 sequence (DNA): TGTGCCAGCAGTGGCCAGCCCATGAACACTGAAGCTTTCTTT.

This clonotype was observed at least ten times. The V gene is TRBV7-3, the J gene TRBJ2-7; D assignment may be TRBD1 or TRBD2 (6 bases each). This CDR3 is 13 amino acids long. Germline-derived CDR1 and CDR2 are SGHTA and FQGTGA. Trimming pared 5 bases from V and 6 bases from J, leaving 14 bases between. This chain's CDR3 is CASSRGPRGEQYF. DNA for the CDR3: TGTGCCAGCAGCCGGGGGCCACGGGGCGAGCAGTACTTC.

The table lists this clonotype with many counts. The chain combines TRBV11-2 with TRBJ2-3, with a weak D call TRBD2 (6 bases). CDR3 length: 13 amino acids. V was pared by 8 bases and J by 1 base, with 10 bases between. Germline CDR1 is SGHAT and CDR2 is FQNNGV. The CDR3 sequence is CASDGTGTDTQYF. The CDR3 DNA reads as TGTGCCAGCGATGGGACTGGCACAGATACGCAGTATTTT.